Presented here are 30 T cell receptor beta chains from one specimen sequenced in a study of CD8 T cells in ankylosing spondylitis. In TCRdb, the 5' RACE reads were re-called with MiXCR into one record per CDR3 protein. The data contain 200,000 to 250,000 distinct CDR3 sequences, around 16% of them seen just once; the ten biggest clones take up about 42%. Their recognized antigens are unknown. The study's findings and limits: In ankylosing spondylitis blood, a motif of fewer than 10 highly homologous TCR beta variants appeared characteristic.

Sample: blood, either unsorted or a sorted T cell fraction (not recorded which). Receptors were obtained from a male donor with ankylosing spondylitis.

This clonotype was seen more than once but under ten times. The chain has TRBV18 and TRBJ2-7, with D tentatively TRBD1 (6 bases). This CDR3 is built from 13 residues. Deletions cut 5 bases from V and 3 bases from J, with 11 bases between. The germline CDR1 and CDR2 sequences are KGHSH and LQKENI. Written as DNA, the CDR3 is TGTGCCAGCTCAGGGGACACTTACTACGAGCAGTACTTC. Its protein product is CASSGDTYYEQYF.

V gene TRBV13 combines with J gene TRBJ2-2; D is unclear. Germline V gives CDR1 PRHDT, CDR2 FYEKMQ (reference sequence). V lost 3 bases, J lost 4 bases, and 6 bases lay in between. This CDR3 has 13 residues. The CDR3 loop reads CASSFAATGELFF. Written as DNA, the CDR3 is TGTGCCAGCAGCTTTGCAGCCACCGGGGAGCTGTTTTTT.

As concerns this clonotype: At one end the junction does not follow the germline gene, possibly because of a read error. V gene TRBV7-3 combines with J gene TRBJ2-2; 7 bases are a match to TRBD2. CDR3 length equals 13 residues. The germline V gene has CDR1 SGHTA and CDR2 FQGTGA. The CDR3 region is CATRGESTRELFF. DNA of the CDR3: TGTGCCACCCGGGGGGAGAGCACCCGGGAGCTGTTTTTT.

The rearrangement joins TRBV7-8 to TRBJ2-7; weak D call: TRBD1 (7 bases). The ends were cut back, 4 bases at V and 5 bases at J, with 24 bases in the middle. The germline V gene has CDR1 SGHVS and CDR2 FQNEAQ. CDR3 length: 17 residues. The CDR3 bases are TGTGCCAGCAGCTCAACATGGGGTTCAGGGGGGTTACACGAGCAGTACTTC. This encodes CASSSTWGSGGLHEQYF.

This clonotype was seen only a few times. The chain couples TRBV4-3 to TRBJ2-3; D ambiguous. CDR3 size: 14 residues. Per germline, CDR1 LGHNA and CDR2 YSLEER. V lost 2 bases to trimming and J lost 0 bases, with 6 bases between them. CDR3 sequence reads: CASSQLDSTDTQYF. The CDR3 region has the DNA TGCGCCAGCAGCCAACTGGACAGCACAGATACGCAGTATTTT.

The CDR3 region has the DNA TGTGCCAGCAGTTTATGGCCTAGGGAAGAGACCCAGTACTTC. Its translation is CASSLWPREETQYF. The chain employs TRBV28 and TRBJ2-5; D is undetermined. Trimming left V 0 bases short and J 3 bases short, with 8 bases between. Germline CDR1 MDHEN, CDR2 SYDVKM. This CDR3 has 14 residues.

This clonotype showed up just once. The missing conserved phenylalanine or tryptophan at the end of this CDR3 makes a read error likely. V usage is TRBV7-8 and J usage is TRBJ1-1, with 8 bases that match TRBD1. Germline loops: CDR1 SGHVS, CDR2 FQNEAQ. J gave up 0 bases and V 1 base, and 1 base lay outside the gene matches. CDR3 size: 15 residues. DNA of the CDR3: TGTGCCAGCAGCTTAGGACAGGGGATGAACACTGAAGCTTTCCTT. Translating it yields CASSLGQGMNTEAFL.

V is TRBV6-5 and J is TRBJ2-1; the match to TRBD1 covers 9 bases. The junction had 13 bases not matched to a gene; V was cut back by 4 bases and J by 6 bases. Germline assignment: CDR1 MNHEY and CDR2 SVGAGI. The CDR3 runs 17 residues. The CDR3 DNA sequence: TGTGCCAGCAGTTCCATCTTTGACAGGGGGGCTATCAATGAGCAGTTCTTC. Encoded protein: CASSSIFDRGAINEQFF.

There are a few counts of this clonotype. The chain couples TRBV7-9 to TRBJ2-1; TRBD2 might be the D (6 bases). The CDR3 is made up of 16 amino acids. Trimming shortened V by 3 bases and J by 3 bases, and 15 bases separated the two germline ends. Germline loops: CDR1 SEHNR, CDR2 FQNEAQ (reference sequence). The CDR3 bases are TGTGCCAGCAGCTTCCCCGGGCAGGGAGGCTACAATGAGCAGTTCTTC. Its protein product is CASSFPGQGGYNEQFF.

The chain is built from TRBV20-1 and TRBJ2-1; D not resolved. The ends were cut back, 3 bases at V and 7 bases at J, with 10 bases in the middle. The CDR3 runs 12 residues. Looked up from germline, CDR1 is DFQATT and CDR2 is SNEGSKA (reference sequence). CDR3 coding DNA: TGCAGTGCTAGTGGCTATTATAATGAGCAGTTCTTC. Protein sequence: CSASGYYNEQFF.

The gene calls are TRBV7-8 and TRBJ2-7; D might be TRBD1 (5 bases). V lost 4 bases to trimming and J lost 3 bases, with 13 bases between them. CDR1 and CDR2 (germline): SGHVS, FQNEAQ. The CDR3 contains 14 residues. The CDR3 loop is CASSSLGVGYEQYF. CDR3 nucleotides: TGTGCCAGCAGCTCATTAGGGGTGGGCTACGAGCAGTACTTC.

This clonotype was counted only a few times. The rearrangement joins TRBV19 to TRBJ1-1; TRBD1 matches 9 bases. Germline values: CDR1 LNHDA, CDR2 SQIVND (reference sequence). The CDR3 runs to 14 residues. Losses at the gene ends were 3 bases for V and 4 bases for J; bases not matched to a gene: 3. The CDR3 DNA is TGTGCCAGTAGTATTCTGGACAGGGGCACTGAAGCTTTCTTT. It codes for CASSILDRGTEAFF. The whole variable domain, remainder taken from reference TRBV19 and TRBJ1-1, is DGGITQSPKYLFRKEGQNVTLSCEQNLNHDAMYWYRQDPGQGLRLIYYSQIVNDFQKGDIAEGYSVSREKKESFPLTVTSAQKNPTAFYLCASSILDRGTEAFFGQGTRLTVV.

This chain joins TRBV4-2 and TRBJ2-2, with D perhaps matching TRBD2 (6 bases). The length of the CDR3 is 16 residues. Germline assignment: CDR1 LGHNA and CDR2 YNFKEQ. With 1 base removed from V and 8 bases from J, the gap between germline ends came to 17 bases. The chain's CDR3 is CASSQVGLPLVGELFF. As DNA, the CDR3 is TGTGCCAGCAGCCAAGTTGGACTACCCCTGGTGGGGGAGCTGTTTTTT.

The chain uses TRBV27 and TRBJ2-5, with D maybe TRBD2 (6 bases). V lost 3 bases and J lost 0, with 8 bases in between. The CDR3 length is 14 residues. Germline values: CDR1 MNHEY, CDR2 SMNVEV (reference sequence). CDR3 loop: CASSFSGHQETQYF. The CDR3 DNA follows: TGTGCCAGCAGTTTTAGCGGCCACCAAGAGACCCAGTACTTC.

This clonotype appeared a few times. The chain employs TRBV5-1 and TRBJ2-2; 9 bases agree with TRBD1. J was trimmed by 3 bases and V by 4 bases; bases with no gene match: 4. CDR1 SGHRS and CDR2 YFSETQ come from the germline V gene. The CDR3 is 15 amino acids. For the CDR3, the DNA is TGCGCCAGCAGCAGGGACAGGGATGACACCGGGGAGCTGTTTTTT. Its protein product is CASSRDRDDTGELFF.

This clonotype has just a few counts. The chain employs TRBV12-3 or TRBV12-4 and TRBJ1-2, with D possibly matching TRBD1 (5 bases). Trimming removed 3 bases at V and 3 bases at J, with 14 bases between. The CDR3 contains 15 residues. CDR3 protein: CASSFRRDGHYGYTF. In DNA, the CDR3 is TGTGCCAGCAGTTTCCGCAGGGATGGACACTATGGCTACACCTTC.

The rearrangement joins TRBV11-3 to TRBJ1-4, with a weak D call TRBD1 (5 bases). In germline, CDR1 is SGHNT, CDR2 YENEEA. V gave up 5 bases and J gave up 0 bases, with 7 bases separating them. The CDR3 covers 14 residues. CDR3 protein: CASSPGSTNEKLFF. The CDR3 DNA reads TGTGCCAGCAGCCCAGGGTCAACTAATGAAAAACTGTTTTTT.

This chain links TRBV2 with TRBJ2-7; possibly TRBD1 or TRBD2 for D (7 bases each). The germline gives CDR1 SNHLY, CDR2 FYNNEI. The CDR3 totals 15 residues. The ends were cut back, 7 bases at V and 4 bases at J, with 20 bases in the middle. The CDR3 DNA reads TGTGCCAGCAAGGGGGCTAGCGGACCCACTTACGAGCAGTACTTC. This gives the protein CASKGASGPTYEQYF.

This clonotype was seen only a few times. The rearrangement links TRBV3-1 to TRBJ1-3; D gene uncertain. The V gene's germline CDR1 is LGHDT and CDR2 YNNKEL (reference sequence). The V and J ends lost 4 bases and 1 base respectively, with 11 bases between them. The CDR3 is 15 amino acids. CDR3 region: CASSPSGTSGNTIYF. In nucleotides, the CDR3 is TGTGCCAGCAGCCCTTCGGGCACTTCTGGAAACACCATATATTTT.

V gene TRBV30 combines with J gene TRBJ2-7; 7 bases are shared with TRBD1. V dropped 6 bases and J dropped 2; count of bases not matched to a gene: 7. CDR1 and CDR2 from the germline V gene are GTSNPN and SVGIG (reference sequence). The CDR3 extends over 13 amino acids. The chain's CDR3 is CACRVGQAYEQYF. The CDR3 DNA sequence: TGTGCCTGCCGGGTCGGACAGGCCTACGAGCAGTACTTC.

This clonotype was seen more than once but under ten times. CDR3 sequence reads: CASSADWAHNQPQHF. The CDR3 DNA reads TGTGCCAGCAGTGCAGACTGGGCTCACAATCAGCCCCAGCATTTT. The chain employs TRBV27 and TRBJ1-5; no clear D gene. With 5 bases removed from V and 3 bases from J, the gap between germline ends came to 14 bases. The CDR3 sequence is 15 residues long. Germline loops: CDR1 MNHEY, CDR2 SMNVEV (reference sequence).

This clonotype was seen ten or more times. Here the CDR3 DNA reads TGTGCCAGCAGTTCACCGATGTCGGGGGGAATGCAAACCCAGTACTTC. Translation: CASSSPMSGGMQTQYF. The rearrangement links TRBV12-3 or TRBV12-4 to TRBJ2-5; the match to TRBD2 covers 7 bases. V lost 4 bases to trimming and J lost 8 bases; unmatched junction nucleotides: 16. The CDR3 runs to 16 residues.

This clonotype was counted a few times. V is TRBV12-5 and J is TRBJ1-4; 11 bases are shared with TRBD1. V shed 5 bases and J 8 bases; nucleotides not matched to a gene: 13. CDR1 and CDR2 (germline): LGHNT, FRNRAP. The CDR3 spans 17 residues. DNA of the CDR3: TGTGCTAGTGGTGCCGGGACAGGGGGATTGGGTGACGAAAAACTGTTTTTT. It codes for CASGAGTGGLGDEKLFF.

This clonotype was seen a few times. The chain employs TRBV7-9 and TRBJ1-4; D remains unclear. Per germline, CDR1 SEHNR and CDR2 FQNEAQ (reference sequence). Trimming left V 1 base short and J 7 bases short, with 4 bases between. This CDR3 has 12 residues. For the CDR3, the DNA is TGTGCCAGCAGCTTAGACTTTGAAAAACTGTTTTTT. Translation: CASSLDFEKLFF.

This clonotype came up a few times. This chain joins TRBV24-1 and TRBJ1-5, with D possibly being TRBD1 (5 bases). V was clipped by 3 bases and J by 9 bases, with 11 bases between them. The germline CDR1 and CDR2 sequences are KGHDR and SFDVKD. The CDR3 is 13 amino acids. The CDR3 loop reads CATSDGTARPQHF. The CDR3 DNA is TGTGCCACCAGTGATGGGACTGCCAGGCCCCAGCATTTT.

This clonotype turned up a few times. CDR3 amino acids: CASSVTTYNEQFF. The CDR3 DNA reads as TGTGCCAGCAGCGTAACAACCTACAATGAGCAGTTCTTC. The genes are TRBV27 and TRBJ2-1; D unresolved. The germline CDR1 and CDR2 sequences are MNHEY and SMNVEV (reference sequence). The ends were cut back, 6 bases at V and 2 bases at J, with 8 bases in the middle. The CDR3 has 13 residues.

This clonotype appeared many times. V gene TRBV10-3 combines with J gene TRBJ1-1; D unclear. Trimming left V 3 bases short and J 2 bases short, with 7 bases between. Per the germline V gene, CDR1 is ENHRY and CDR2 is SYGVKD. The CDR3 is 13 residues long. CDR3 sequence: CAISEPLNTEAFF. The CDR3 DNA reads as TGTGCCATCAGTGAACCCCTTAACACTGAAGCTTTCTTT.

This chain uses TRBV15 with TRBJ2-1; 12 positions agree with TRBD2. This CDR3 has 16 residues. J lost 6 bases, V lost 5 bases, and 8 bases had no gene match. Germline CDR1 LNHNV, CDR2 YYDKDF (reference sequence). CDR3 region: CATSGPSGRAVNEQFF. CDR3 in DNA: TGTGCCACCAGCGGCCCTAGCGGGAGGGCAGTCAATGAGCAGTTCTTC.

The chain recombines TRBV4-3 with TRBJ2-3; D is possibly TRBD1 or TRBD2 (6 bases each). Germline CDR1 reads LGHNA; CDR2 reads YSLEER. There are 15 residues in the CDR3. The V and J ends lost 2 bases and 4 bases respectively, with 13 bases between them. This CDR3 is CASSQYGGGPDTQYF. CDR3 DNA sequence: TGCGCCAGCAGCCAATATGGAGGGGGTCCAGATACGCAGTATTTT.

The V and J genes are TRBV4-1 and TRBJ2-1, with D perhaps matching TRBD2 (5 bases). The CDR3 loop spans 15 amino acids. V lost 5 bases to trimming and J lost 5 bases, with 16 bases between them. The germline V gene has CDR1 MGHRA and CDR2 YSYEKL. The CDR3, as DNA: TGCGCCAGCAGCAGAATTGGACTGGGAGACAATGAGCAGTTCTTC. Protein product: CASSRIGLGDNEQFF.